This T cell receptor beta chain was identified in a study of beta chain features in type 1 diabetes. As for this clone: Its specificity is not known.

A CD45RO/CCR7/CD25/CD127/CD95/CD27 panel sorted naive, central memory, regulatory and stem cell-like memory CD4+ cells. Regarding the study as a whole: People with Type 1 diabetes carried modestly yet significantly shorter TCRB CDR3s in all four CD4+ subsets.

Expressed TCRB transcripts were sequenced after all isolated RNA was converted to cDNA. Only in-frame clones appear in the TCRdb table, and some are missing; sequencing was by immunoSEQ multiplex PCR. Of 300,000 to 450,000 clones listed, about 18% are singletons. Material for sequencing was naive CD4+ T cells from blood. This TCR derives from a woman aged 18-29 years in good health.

The CDR3 sequence is CASSLDSPSYNEQFF. DNA for the CDR3: TGCGCCAGCAGCTTGGACTCCCCCTCCTACAATGAGCAGTTCTTC. This chain connects TRBV5-1 to TRBJ2-1; D not certain. Germline values: CDR1 SGHRS, CDR2 YFSETQ. CDR3 size: 15 residues. V lost 0 bases, J lost 0 bases, and 7 bases lay in between.